The 29 T cell receptor beta chains below were found in one sample sequenced in a study of CD8 T cells in ankylosing spondylitis. Findings and caveats of the study: Blood from ankylosing spondylitis patients appeared to carry a characteristic roughly 8-variant TCR beta motif.

Their antigen targets remain unknown. One entry per CDR3 protein results from TCRdb running MiXCR on the 5' RACE reads. In the table there are 100,000 or so distinct CDR3 sequences, roughly 10% of which are singletons. The sequenced sample consisted of blood, either unsorted or a sorted T cell fraction (not recorded which). These receptors were obtained from a male donor with ankylosing spondylitis.

This clonotype appeared many times. The V and J genes are TRBV24-1 and TRBJ2-2; D could derive from TRBD1 or TRBD2 (5 bases each). V lost 3 bases and J 3 bases, leaving 10 bases between the germline ends. This CDR3 is 15 amino acids long. Per germline, CDR1 KGHDR and CDR2 SFDVKD. The CDR3 DNA follows: TGTGCCACCAGTGATGGGACGGGGCACACCGGGGAGCTGTTTTTT. It encodes CATSDGTGHTGELFF.

CDR3 sequence (DNA): TGCGCCAGCAGCTCCAGGGAGCAGGGCGCTAACTATGGCTACACCTTC. Its translation is CASSSREQGANYGYTF. The V gene is TRBV5-1, the J gene TRBJ1-2; perhaps TRBD1 as D (5 bases). CDR1 SGHRS and CDR2 YFSETQ come from the germline V gene. The V gene lost 3 bases and the J gene lost 0 bases, with 15 bases spanning the gap. The CDR3 length is 16 residues.

This clonotype was recorded a few times. The CDR3 sequence is CASWGGGVQGYEQYV. CDR3 sequence (DNA): TGTGCCAGCTGGGGCGGGGGGGTGCAAGGCTACGAGCAGTACGTC. The chain has TRBV27 and TRBJ2-7; 9 positions match TRBD2. Looked up from germline, CDR1 is MNHEY and CDR2 is SMNVEV (reference sequence). CDR3 length: 15 residues. V gave up 8 bases and J gave up 3 bases; unmatched junction bases: 11.

This sequence joins TRBV9 and TRBJ1-5; D is perhaps TRBD1 (6 bases). Trimming pared 4 bases from V and 3 bases from J, leaving 11 bases between. Germline values: CDR1 SGDLS, CDR2 YYNGEE. This CDR3 has 14 residues. The CDR3 sequence: CASSSGQYNQPQHF. For the CDR3, the DNA is TGTGCCAGCAGCTCGGGACAATACAATCAGCCCCAGCATTTT.

The J gene is TRBJ2-1, the V gene TRBV11-2; 11 nucleotides align to TRBD2. With 0 bases clipped from V and 1 base from J, the junction kept 2 bases outside the gene matches. This CDR3 spans 17 amino acids. The germline gives CDR1 SGHAT, CDR2 FQNNGV. Here the CDR3 DNA reads TGTGCCAGCAGCTTAGATCCTAGCGGGGGGTCCTACAATGAGCAGTTCTTC. Translated: CASSLDPSGGSYNEQFF.

For the CDR3, the DNA is TGTGCCAGCAAGCTCACAGGGGGTGCCGGGGAGCTGTTTTTT. The encoded protein is CASKLTGGAGELFF. The chain has TRBV11-3 and TRBJ2-2; 8 nucleotides agree with TRBD1. Germline V lookup: CDR1 SGHNT, CDR2 YENEEA. The CDR3 has 14 amino acids. V was clipped by 7 bases and J by 6 bases; unmatched bases: 7.

This clonotype was picked up a small number of times. The chain has TRBV5-5 and TRBJ2-7; weak D call: TRBD2 (6 bases). Looked up from germline, CDR1 is SGHKS and CDR2 is YYEKEE (reference sequence). The germline V and J ends were trimmed by 4 bases and 6 bases, with 20 bases remaining between them. The CDR3 is made up of 15 amino acids. CDR3: CASSLLGGTGGEQYV. The CDR3 DNA is TGTGCCAGCAGCCTCTTGGGCGGGACTGGGGGCGAGCAGTACGTC.

This clonotype was seen a few times. J is TRBJ1-3 and V is TRBV2; TRBD1 might be the D (5 bases). CDR3 length: 15 residues. Germline-derived CDR1 and CDR2 are SNHLY and FYNNEI. Trimming removed 7 bases at V and 0 bases at J, with 13 bases between. The CDR3 DNA is TGTGCCAGCACAGTGGGACGATACTCTGGAAACACCATATATTTT. Its protein is CASTVGRYSGNTIYF. The variable domain in full, completed from reference TRBV2 and TRBJ1-3, reads EPEVTQTPSHQVTQMGQEVILRCVPISNHLYFYWYRQILGQKVEFLVSFYNNEISEKSEIFDDQFSVERPDGSNFTLKIRSTKLEDSAMYFCASTVGRYSGNTIYFGEGSWLTVV.

This clonotype was picked up many times. This chain links TRBV29-1 with TRBJ2-1; 13 nucleotides align to TRBD2. Looked up from germline, CDR1 is SQVTM and CDR2 is ANQGSEA. Trimming took 8 bases from V and 5 from J; bases not matched to a gene: 6. This CDR3 is 14 amino acids long. The CDR3 DNA is TGCAGCACGACCGGGACTAGCGGGGACAATGAGCAGTTCTTC. This codes for CSTTGTSGDNEQFF.

The chain recombines TRBV7-8 with TRBJ2-3, with TRBD2 matching over 10 bases. With V trimmed by 3 bases and J by 1 base, 16 bases remained unmatched. CDR3 length equals 20 residues. Germline V CDR1 and CDR2: SGHVS, FQNEAQ. CDR3 sequence: CASSFTPTSGAVGGTDTQYF. The CDR3 region has the DNA TGTGCCAGCAGCTTCACCCCTACTAGCGGGGCCGTGGGGGGCACAGATACGCAGTATTTT.

The rearrangement links TRBV24-1 to TRBJ1-1; D might be TRBD1 (5 bases). Between the trimmed V and J ends, which lost 7 bases and 0 bases, there was a span of 14 bases. CDR3 length: 15 residues. Germline CDR1 and CDR2: KGHDR and SFDVKD. The CDR3 loop is CATRNSRGMNTEAFF. The CDR3 DNA follows: TGTGCCACCAGAAACAGTCGGGGGATGAACACTGAAGCTTTCTTT.

This clonotype occurred a few times. This rearrangement joins TRBV10-2 to TRBJ1-1, with D perhaps TRBD1 (5 bases). The CDR3 consists of 15 residues. V shed 6 bases and J shed 3 bases, with 17 bases lying between them. The V gene's germline CDR1 is WSHSY and CDR2 SAAADI. The CDR3 DNA sequence: TGCGCCAGCAGACCTATCGCAGGGAGGGACACTGAAGCTTTCTTT. Amino acid sequence: CASRPIAGRDTEAFF.

This clonotype was found a few times. The V and J genes are TRBV7-9 and TRBJ2-7; a possible D gene is TRBD1 (5 bases). The CDR3 is made up of 15 amino acids. CDR1 is SEHNR, CDR2 FQNEAQ, per germline (reference sequence). V was cut by 7 bases and J by 6 bases, with 22 bases left in between. The CDR3 is CASNNWGDSDTEQYF. CDR3 DNA: TGTGCCAGCAATAATTGGGGCGACTCCGACACCGAGCAGTACTTC.

This clonotype was recorded many times. V is TRBV27 and J is TRBJ2-3; 11 positions agree with TRBD2. Germline trimming cut 5 bases from V and 6 bases from J; bases unmatched to any gene: 10. The CDR3 has 16 amino acids. From germline, CDR1 is MNHEY and CDR2 SMNVEV (reference sequence). The chain's CDR3 is CASSPGTSGTRDTQYF. The CDR3 DNA reads TGTGCCAGCAGTCCCGGGACTAGCGGAACTAGGGATACGCAGTATTTT.

The rearrangement links TRBV2 to TRBJ2-5; tentative D call: TRBD1 (6 bases). The CDR3 has 15 amino acids. Trimming removed 7 bases from V and 5 bases from J, with 20 bases in between. Looked up from germline, CDR1 is SNHLY and CDR2 is FYNNEI. CDR3 coding DNA: TGTGCCAGCACCGAGTCGCCAGGGGAACTGGAGACCCAGTACTTC. Protein product: CASTESPGELETQYF.

This clonotype was observed many times. The chain carries TRBV25-1 and TRBJ2-3; D might be TRBD2 (6 bases). V was clipped by 1 base and J by 6 bases, with 11 bases between them. The germline gives CDR1 MGHDK, CDR2 SYGVNS. The CDR3 is 14 amino acids. The DNA of the CDR3 is TGTGCCAGCAGTGAATTGTTCCGGGGGGATACGCAGTATTTT. It translates to CASSELFRGDTQYF.

The chain has TRBV18 and TRBJ2-2; a possible D gene is TRBD2 (7 bases). The CDR3 is made up of 19 amino acids. V lost 3 bases to trimming and J lost 0 bases, with 20 bases between them. The germline V gene encodes CDR1 KGHSH and CDR2 LQKENI. The CDR3, as DNA: TGTGCCAGCTCACCGGGGGCCTACCTAGCGGAAGCGAACACCGGGGAGCTGTTTTTT. Translation: CASSPGAYLAEANTGELFF.

This clonotype came up many times. The chain carries TRBV15 and TRBJ1-3, with D unresolved. Per germline, CDR1 LNHNV and CDR2 YYDKDF (reference sequence). The CDR3 consists of 14 residues. The V gene lost 0 bases and the J gene lost 4 bases, with 7 bases spanning the gap. CDR3 in amino acids: CATSRDNGGNTIYF. As DNA, the CDR3 is TGTGCCACCAGCAGAGATAACGGGGGAAACACCATATATTTT.

This clonotype was detected ten times or more. The chain is built from TRBV7-2 and TRBJ1-1, with TRBD1 matching 8 bases. The junction had 9 bases not matched to a gene; V was cut back by 2 bases and J by 10 bases. The CDR3 consists of 14 residues. Germline values: CDR1 SGHTA, CDR2 FQGNSA. In DNA, the CDR3 is TGTGCCAGCAGCTTACCTCGGACAGGGATAGGAGCTTTCTTT. Translation gives CASSLPRTGIGAFF.

Only a few counts were recorded for this clonotype. This chain connects TRBV11-2 to TRBJ2-7; a possible D gene is TRBD2 (6 bases). CDR1 is SGHAT and CDR2 is FQNNGV in the germline V gene. The CDR3 is made up of 12 amino acids. Trimming shortened V by 5 bases and J by 2 bases, and 7 bases separated the two germline ends. Here the CDR3 reads CASSPGAYEQYV. For the CDR3, the DNA is TGTGCCAGCAGCCCGGGGGCCTACGAGCAGTACGTC.

This clonotype was picked up a small number of times. The gene calls are TRBV5-4 and TRBJ2-1; 10 bases match TRBD2. The CDR3 extends over 17 amino acids. Germline-derived CDR1 and CDR2 are SGHNT and YYREEE (reference sequence). V was clipped by 2 bases and J by 9 bases; unmatched bases: 14. The CDR3 DNA follows: TGTGCCAGCAGCTTCGTCGGGGGGACTAGCGTCCCGGGTGAGCAGTTCTTC. Protein sequence: CASSFVGGTSVPGEQFF.

This clonotype was found a few times. The J gene is TRBJ2-6, the V gene TRBV12-3 or TRBV12-4; D uncertain. This CDR3 is built from 16 residues. V shed 6 bases and J shed 0 bases, with 12 bases lying between them. The CDR3 DNA follows: TGTGCCAGCAGCCCCCCCGCCAACTCTGGGGCCAACGTCCTGACTTTC. It encodes CASSPPANSGANVLTF.

This clonotype is deemed medium-sized. The CDR3 sequence is CASSSRYRAFTEAFF. CDR3 DNA: TGTGCCAGCAGCTCTCGATACAGGGCGTTCACTGAAGCTTTCTTT. The chain recombines TRBV11-2 with TRBJ1-1, with D possibly TRBD1 on 6 matching bases. Between the trimmed V and J ends, which lost 4 bases and 4 bases, there was a span of 16 bases. The CDR3 is 15 amino acids. CDR1 is SGHAT, CDR2 FQNNGV, per germline.

The sample holds many counts of this clonotype. This chain uses TRBV5-1 with TRBJ2-2, with TRBD2 as a possible D gene (6 bases). With 0 bases removed from V and 1 base from J, the gap between germline ends came to 10 bases. Germline V gene lookup returns CDR1 SGHRS and CDR2 YFSETQ. This CDR3 contains 16 residues. DNA of the CDR3: TGCGCCAGCAGCTTGGAGGACTACGTGAACACCGGGGAGCTGTTTTTT. Translating it yields CASSLEDYVNTGELFF.

There are a few counts of this clonotype. V usage is TRBV5-6 and J usage is TRBJ2-6; the D is unclear. The CDR3 consists of 13 residues. Germline-derived CDR1 and CDR2 are SGHDT and YYEEEE. V was cut by 0 bases and J by 8 bases, with 6 bases left in between. CDR3 loop: CASSLGGSNVLTF. As DNA, the CDR3 is TGTGCCAGCAGCTTGGGAGGTTCCAACGTCCTGACTTTC.

The rearrangement joins TRBV7-9 to TRBJ2-5, with a weak D call TRBD2 (6 bases). This CDR3 contains 15 residues. Germline CDR1 reads SEHNR; CDR2 reads FQNEAQ (reference sequence). Between the trimmed V and J ends, which lost 2 bases and 5 bases, there was a span of 15 bases. CDR3 in amino acids: CASSLRVGGEETQYF. Here the CDR3 DNA reads TGTGCCAGCAGCTTAAGGGTGGGAGGAGAGGAGACCCAGTACTTC. The variable domain in full, with the rest retrieved from reference TRBV7-9 and TRBJ2-5, is DTGVSQNPRHKITKRGQNVTFRCDPISEHNRLYWYRQTLGQGPEFLTYFQNEAQLEKSRLLSDRFSAERPKGSFSTLEIQRTEQGDSAMYLCASSLRVGGEETQYFGPGTRLLVL.

This clonotype turned up a few times. V usage is TRBV7-9 and J usage is TRBJ2-1; no firm D call. V dropped 6 bases and J dropped 5 bases, with 8 bases sitting between them. Per germline, CDR1 SEHNR and CDR2 FQNEAQ (reference sequence). The CDR3 extends over 12 amino acids. The CDR3 nucleotides are TGTGCCAGCAGTAAAGCCCACAATGAGCAGTTCTTC. Residues: CASSKAHNEQFF.

This chain uses TRBV11-2 with TRBJ1-2; D is unclear. CDR1 SGHAT and CDR2 FQNNGV come from the germline V gene. V gave up 4 bases and J gave up 1 base, with 10 bases separating them. This CDR3 has 14 amino acids. This CDR3 is CASSSAPSNYGYTF. Written as DNA, the CDR3 is TGTGCCAGCAGCTCCGCACCCAGTAACTATGGCTACACCTTC.

V and J are TRBV11-2 and TRBJ2-7; D ambiguous. There are 11 residues in the CDR3. V shed 1 base and J shed 7 bases, with 5 bases lying between them. The germline CDR1 and CDR2 sequences are SGHAT and FQNNGV. The CDR3 DNA reads TGTGCCAGCAGCTTAGGGAAGGAGCAGTACTTC. This gives the protein CASSLGKEQYF.